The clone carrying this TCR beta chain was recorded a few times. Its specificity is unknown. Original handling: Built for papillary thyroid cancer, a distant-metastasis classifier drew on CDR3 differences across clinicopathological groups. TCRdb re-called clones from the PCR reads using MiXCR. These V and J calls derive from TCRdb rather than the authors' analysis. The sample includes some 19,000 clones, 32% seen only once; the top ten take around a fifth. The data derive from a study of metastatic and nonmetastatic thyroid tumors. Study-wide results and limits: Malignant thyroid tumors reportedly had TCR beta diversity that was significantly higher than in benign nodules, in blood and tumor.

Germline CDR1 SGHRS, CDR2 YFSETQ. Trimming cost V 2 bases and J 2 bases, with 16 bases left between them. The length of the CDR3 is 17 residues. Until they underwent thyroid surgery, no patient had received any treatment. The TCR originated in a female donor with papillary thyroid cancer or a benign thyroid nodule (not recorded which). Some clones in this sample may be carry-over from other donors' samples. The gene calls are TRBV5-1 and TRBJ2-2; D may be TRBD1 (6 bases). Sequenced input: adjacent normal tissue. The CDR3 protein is CASSFPSLGGNTGELFF. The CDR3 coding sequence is TGCGCCAGCAGCTTCCCCTCACTAGGGGGTAACACCGGGGAGCTGTTTTTT.